A single sample gave rise to the 11 T cell receptor beta chains below, sequenced in a study of spatial heterogeneity in lung cancer. Time point denoted: sample taken at primary tumor resection. Whole RNA was taken from tumor, nontumor lung or frozen PBMC; it was then sequenced unsorted. TCRdb passed the 5' RACE reads through MiXCR, listing each CDR3 protein once. Of 90,000 to 95,000 distinct CDR3 sequences listed, approximately 12% are singletons. The sample consisted of PBMCs, taken at surgery. The receptor set was obtained from a male donor with early-stage non-small cell lung cancer.

This clonotype was counted at least ten times. The V call is TRBV7-6, the J call TRBJ2-7, with 8 positions matching TRBD2. Germline CDR1 is SGHVS and CDR2 is FNYEAQ. This CDR3 is built from 17 residues. The trim removed 0 bases at V and 2 bases at J, leaving 9 bases unmatched. CDR3 in amino acids: CASSLAFLAGAPYEQYF. In DNA form, the CDR3 reads TGTGCCAGCAGCTTAGCTTTTCTAGCGGGCGCTCCCTACGAGCAGTACTTC.

The genes are TRBV18 and TRBJ2-7; D not certain. Germline-derived CDR1 and CDR2 are KGHSH and LQKENI. V lost 6 bases, J lost 6 bases, and 15 bases lay in between. The CDR3 consists of 13 residues. The CDR3 sequence: CASSPSSKGEQYF. For the CDR3, the DNA is TGTGCCAGCTCCCCCTCCTCGAAGGGCGAGCAGTACTTC.

V usage is TRBV28 and J usage is TRBJ1-5; possible D gene TRBD1, 5 bases. Germline-derived CDR1 and CDR2 are MDHEN and SYDVKM. This CDR3 has 15 residues. V lost 6 bases, J lost 0 bases, and 12 bases lay in between. Here the CDR3 DNA reads TGTGCCAGCAGGAAGGGGCCATATAGCAATCAGCCCCAGCATTTT. It yields the protein CASRKGPYSNQPQHF.

The V gene is TRBV29-1, the J gene TRBJ1-1, with a possible D match to TRBD1 (6 bases). The CDR3 is made up of 14 amino acids. Germline V lookup: CDR1 SQVTM, CDR2 ANQGSEA. The V and J ends lost 5 bases and 1 base respectively, with 14 bases between them. The CDR3 DNA follows: TGCAGCGTTTCTGGACAGTATGGGAACACTGAAGCTTTCTTT. Residues: CSVSGQYGNTEAFF.

The sample holds a few counts of this clonotype. The gene calls are TRBV5-5 and TRBJ2-7, with D possibly called TRBD1 or TRBD2 (5 bases each). Trimming pared 4 bases from V and 3 bases from J, leaving 17 bases between. CDR3 length equals 15 residues. Germline assignment: CDR1 SGHKS and CDR2 YYEKEE (reference sequence). The CDR3 loop is CASSQNPGTHYEQYF. CDR3 bases: TGTGCCAGCAGCCAAAACCCCGGGACCCACTACGAGCAGTACTTC.

V usage is TRBV5-1 and J usage is TRBJ2-1; tentative D call: TRBD1 (6 bases). This CDR3 region has 13 residues. V was trimmed by 3 bases and J by 7 bases, leaving 11 bases between them. Per the germline V gene, CDR1 is SGHRS and CDR2 is YFSETQ. CDR3 amino acids: CASSSGGRNEQFF. The DNA for the CDR3 is TGCGCCAGCAGCTCTGGGGGCAGGAATGAGCAGTTCTTC.

In its sample, this clonotype was seen a few times. J is TRBJ2-3 and V is TRBV29-1; D gene ambiguous. CDR1 and CDR2 from the germline V gene are SQVTM and ANQGSEA. The CDR3 is made up of 13 amino acids. Between the trimmed V and J ends, which lost 1 base and 2 bases, there was a span of 7 bases. The CDR3 DNA is TGCAGCGTTGAAGGACGGTTCACAGATACGCAGTATTTT. Translating gives CSVEGRFTDTQYF.

There are a few counts of this clonotype. The chain employs TRBV20-1 and TRBJ1-1, with D perhaps matching TRBD1 (6 bases). The V end lost 3 bases, the J end lost 10 bases, and 12 bases lay between the germline ends. The length of the CDR3 is 11 residues. Germline values: CDR1 DFQATT, CDR2 SNEGSKA (reference sequence). CDR3 residues: CSARQGSVAFF. The CDR3 nucleotides are TGCAGTGCTAGGCAGGGGTCTGTAGCTTTCTTT.

The V and J genes are TRBV28 and TRBJ2-1, with TRBD1 matching 7 bases. This CDR3 contains 15 residues. Germline CDR1 and CDR2: MDHEN and SYDVKM. Unmatched junction bases numbered 6, after V lost 3 bases and J lost 4 bases. Written as DNA, the CDR3 is TGTGCCAGCAGTTTGCGACCCAGGGGGTACAATGAGCAGTTCTTC. This encodes CASSLRPRGYNEQFF.

This CDR3 reads CASRMRQGAGETQYF. The CDR3 DNA reads TGTGCCAGCAGAATGCGACAGGGGGCAGGAGAGACCCAGTACTTC. The chain uses TRBV6-5 and TRBJ2-5; 10 bases agree with TRBD1. Germline CDR1 reads MNHEY; CDR2 reads SVGAGI. Trimming took 6 bases from V and 4 from J; bases not matched to a gene: 8. The CDR3 runs to 15 residues.

The sample holds a few counts of this clonotype. The V and J genes are TRBV21-1 and TRBJ1-1; the table's D gene call, TRBD1, was not cross checked with the DNA. TRBV21-1 is given as a pseudogene. The CDR3 spans 19 residues. CDR3 sequence: CASSKEGTGGCIWITEAFF. Here the CDR3 DNA reads TGTGCCAGCAGCAAAGAGGGAACAGGGGGCTGTATTTGGATTACTGAAGCTTTCTTT.